Following are 9 T cell receptor beta chains from one sample sequenced in a study of cytotoxic CD8 clonotypes in ibrutinib-treated CLL. Method: immunoSEQ multiplex PCR; TCRdb's copy keeps in-frame clones and lacks some. The data contain some 300,000 clones, roughly 80% of them seen just once; the ten biggest clones take up 6.5% to 8.5%. The sequencing here drew on PBMCs, taken before ibrutinib treatment. The receptors were sampled from a human donor with chronic lymphocytic leukemia.

This clone has a handful of counts. V gene TRBV18 combines with J gene TRBJ1-5; D uncertain. There are 14 residues in the CDR3. Looked up from germline, CDR1 is KGHSH and CDR2 is LQKENI. V lost 2 bases and J lost 2, with 7 bases in between. Here the CDR3 DNA reads TGTGCCAGCTCACCAGCTGGGGGCAATCAGCCCCAGCATTTT. Its translation: CASSPAGGNQPQHF. Complete variable domain (other parts from reference TRBV18 and TRBJ1-5): NAGVMQNPRHLVRRRGQEARLRCSPMKGHSHVYWYRQLPEEGLKFMVYLQKENIIDESGMPKERFSAEFPKEGPSILRIQQVVRGDSAAYFCASSPAGGNQPQHFGDGTRLSIL.

The genes are TRBV4-3 and TRBJ2-6, with D maybe TRBD1 (6 bases). CDR3 length equals 17 residues. The ends were cut back, 5 bases at V and 0 bases at J, with 14 bases in the middle. Germline CDR1 and CDR2: LGHNA and YSLEER. The CDR3 here is CASSTPGQSSGANVLTF. DNA of the CDR3: TGCGCCAGCAGCACGCCGGGACAAAGCTCTGGGGCCAACGTCCTGACTTTC.

The chain employs TRBV6-5 and TRBJ1-1, with a weak D call TRBD1 (6 bases). V was pared by 5 bases and J by 0 bases, with 10 bases between. This CDR3 is 14 amino acids long. From germline, CDR1 is MNHEY and CDR2 SVGAGI. The CDR3 nucleotides are TGTGCCAGCAGTAGGGGACAAATGAACACTGAAGCTTTCTTT. It is translated as CASSRGQMNTEAFF.

The CDR3 sequence is CASSLDTPGAFF. As DNA, the CDR3 is TGTGCCAGCAGCTTGGACACTCCGGGAGCTTTCTTT. The V gene is TRBV7-9, the J gene TRBJ1-1; tentative D call: TRBD1 (5 bases). The germline V gene encodes CDR1 SEHNR and CDR2 FQNEAQ (reference sequence). The CDR3 consists of 12 residues. V lost 3 bases to trimming and J lost 10 bases, with 12 bases between them. Full variable domain (rest looked up from reference TRBV7-9 and TRBJ1-1): DTGVSQNPRHKITKRGQNVTFRCDPISEHNRLYWYRQTLGQGPEFLTYFQNEAQLEKSRLLSDRFSAERPKGSFSTLEIQRTEQGDSAMYLCASSLDTPGAFFGQGTRLTVV.

J is TRBJ2-7 and V is TRBV30; TRBD2 agrees at 12 bases. The germline CDR1 and CDR2 sequences are GTSNPN and SVGIG (reference sequence). The J segment lost 4 bases and the V segment lost 4 bases, leaving 5 bases of the junction unmatched. The CDR3 covers 14 residues. As DNA, the CDR3 is TGTGCCTGGAATAGACTAGCGGGAGCTTACGAGCAGTACTTC. It yields the protein CAWNRLAGAYEQYF.

This clone was picked up a small number of times. The V and J genes are TRBV28 and TRBJ2-7; 9 nucleotides align to TRBD2. With V trimmed by 10 bases and J by 2 bases, 9 bases remained unmatched. This CDR3 has 14 amino acids. CDR1 is MDHEN, CDR2 SYDVKM, per germline. CDR3 DNA sequence: TGTGCCACTACGGGCGCGGGAGGGCCCTACGAGCAGTACTTC. Translated: CATTGAGGPYEQYF. Drawing the rest from reference TRBV28 and TRBJ2-7, the complete variable domain is DVKVTQSSRYLVKRTGEKVFLECVQDMDHENMFWYRQDPGLGLRLIYFSYDVKMKEKGDIPEGYSVSREKKERFSLILESASTNQTSMYLCATTGAGGPYEQYFGPGTRLTVT.

This clone was seen once. The rearrangement uses TRBV7-6 and TRBJ2-1, with D possibly TRBD2 on 5 matching bases. This CDR3 has 14 residues. CDR1 and CDR2 from the germline V gene are SGHVS and FNYEAQ. Trimming took off 5 bases at V and 3 bases at J, with 11 bases between the two ends. In DNA, the CDR3 is TGTGCCAGCAGCCCCTCTAGCAACTACAATGAGCAGTTCTTC. Translating it yields CASSPSSNYNEQFF.

The J gene is TRBJ2-7, the V gene TRBV7-9, with D uncertain. Trimming pared 1 base from V and 2 bases from J, leaving 15 bases between. There are 16 residues in the CDR3. Looked up from germline, CDR1 is SEHNR and CDR2 is FQNEAQ (reference sequence). Here the CDR3 DNA reads TGTGCCAGCAGCTTAGTTAGGAACCCAAGGGCCTACGAGCAGTACTTC. It codes for CASSLVRNPRAYEQYF. The entire variable domain, with the rest obtained from reference TRBV7-9 and TRBJ2-7, is as follows: DTGVSQNPRHKITKRGQNVTFRCDPISEHNRLYWYRQTLGQGPEFLTYFQNEAQLEKSRLLSDRFSAERPKGSFSTLEIQRTEQGDSAMYLCASSLVRNPRAYEQYFGPGTRLTVT.

The rearrangement links TRBV11-2 to TRBJ2-2; the match to TRBD2 covers 10 bases. The CDR3 runs to 15 residues. V shed 4 bases, J shed 6 bases, and the junction held 5 bases outside the gene matches. Germline CDR1 and CDR2: SGHAT and FQNNGV. The CDR3 bases are TGTGCCAGCAGCTGGAGGGGACTAGCGTCCGGGGAGCTGTTTTTT. Amino acids: CASSWRGLASGELFF.